The rows below give T cell receptor beta chains drawn from one sample of a study of T cells in localized non-small cell lung cancer. Method: immunoSEQ multiplex PCR; TCRdb's copy keeps in-frame clones and lacks some. The sample lists roughly 9,000 clones, around nine tenths occurring once. This sample comprised peripheral blood, obtained before any cancer treatment. The receptors originated from a female donor over 55 with stage II squamous cell lung carcinoma. CDR3s include the opening cysteine and the closing phenylalanine or tryptophan. D genes are given only for firm matches. Size is stated for part of the rows, as once, few or many counts, or as a class when the clone is expanded.

>NA|TRBV11-1|TRBJ2-7|NA
TGTGCCAGCAGCTTACCAGTAACCTACGAGCAGTACTTC
CASSLPVTYEQYF
>TRBD2|TRBV19|TRBJ2-2|NA
TGTGCCAGTAGTTTGGCGGGGGGCTTTACCGGGGAGCTGTTTTTT
CASSLAGGFTGELFF
>NA|TRBV10-1|TRBJ1-6|once
TGCGCCAGCAGTGAGAACCTTGTCTCTAACCTCCACTTT
CASSENLVSNLHF
>NA|TRBV10-1|TRBJ2-2|NA
TGCGCCAGCAGTGAAACGGGACTCAACACCGGGGAGCTGTTTTTT
CASSETGLNTGELFF
>NA|TRBV2|TRBJ1-2|NA
TGTGCCAGCCGACCGGATGGTGGTGGCTACACCTTC
CASRPDGGGYTF
>NA|TRBV6-1|TRBJ1-5|NA
TGTGCCAGCAGTGAAAGAGGAGGCGGGGTAAATCAGCCCCAGCATTTT
CASSERGGGVNQPQHF
>NA|TRBV5-6|TRBJ1-1|NA
TGTGCCAGCAGCTTCGGGGACACTGAAGCTTTCTTT
CASSFGDTEAFF
>NA|TRBV27|TRBJ1-2|NA
TGTGCCAGCAGTCCTCAACGACGAGGCGGCTACACCTTC
CASSPQRRGGYTF
>TRBD1|TRBV11-2|TRBJ1-6|NA
TGTGCCAGCAGCTTCCAGGGGGCTTCGTCACCCCTCCACTTT
CASSFQGASSPLHF
>NA|TRBV6-5|TRBJ2-7|NA
TGTGCCAGCAGTTACTCGACATTGGGCGGCTCCTACGAGCAGTACTTC
CASSYSTLGGSYEQYF
>TRBD2|TRBV6-1|TRBJ2-1|NA
TGTGCCAGCAGTGAATACGTTAGCGGGGAGGCAGGATACAATGAGCAGTTCTTC
CASSEYVSGEAGYNEQFF
>TRBD2|TRBV5-1|TRBJ2-1|NA
TGCGCCAGCAGCCTGCTAGCGGAGGCCTACAATGAGCAGTTCTTC
CASSLLAEAYNEQFF
>NA|TRBV5-1|TRBJ2-7|NA
TGCGCCAGCAGCTCTAACACAGGGTTGATCTACGAGCAGTACTTC
CASSSNTGLIYEQYF
>TRBD1|TRBV2|TRBJ1-1|NA
TGTGCCAGCATCCGGGGACAGGGGGACACTGAAGCTTTCTTT
CASIRGQGDTEAFF
>NA|TRBV29-1|TRBJ1-2|NA
TGCAGCGTTGATAAGCCAGTCAGCGAAGGCTACACCTTC
CSVDKPVSEGYTF
>TRBD1|TRBV7-2|TRBJ2-3|NA
TGTGCCAGCAGCATCCGACAGGGTGGGCTGACAGATACGCAGTATTTT
CASSIRQGGLTDTQYF
>NA|TRBV29-1|TRBJ1-1|NA
TGCAGCGCAATTGGACAGATTGAAGCTTTCTTT
CSAIGQIEAFF
>NA|TRBV2|TRBJ2-7|NA
TGTGCCAGCACTGGTCTCTACGAGCAGTACTTC
CASTGLYEQYF
>TRBD1|TRBV28|TRBJ1-1|NA
TGTGCCAGCAGCACCCGGACAGGGGGCGGTATTGAAGCTTTCTTT
CASSTRTGGGIEAFF
>NA|TRBV19|TRBJ2-2|once
TGTGCCAGTAGTTTACAGGGTCGGAACACCGGGGAGCTGTTTTTT
CASSLQGRNTGELFF
>NA|TRBV19|TRBJ2-6|NA
TGTGCCACGCAGCGAGATGGGGCCAACGTCCTGACTTTC
CATQRDGANVLTF
>TRBD1|TRBV7-9|TRBJ1-1|NA
TGTGCCAGCAGCTTAGCGACAGGGGGGGACACTGAAGCTTTCTTT
CASSLATGGDTEAFF
>NA|TRBV7-6|TRBJ2-4|NA
TGTGCCAGCATCGAAGAGGGGTTCGGCAAAAACATTCAGTACTTC
CASIEEGFGKNIQYF
>NA|TRBV7-9|TRBJ1-2|NA
TGTGCCAGCAGCTTAGATAATCGCAGGGGAGACCTCAGGGGCTACACCTTC
CASSLDNRRGDLRGYTF
>TRBD1|TRBV10-3|TRBJ2-4|NA
TGTGCCATCAGTGAAGGGGGGACAGGGATCGACATTCAGTACTTC
CAISEGGTGIDIQYF
>TRBD1|TRBV25-1|TRBJ2-4|NA
TGTGCCAGCAGTGAATTAGGCCCCGAGACAGGGGGCGTTCAGTACTTC
CASSELGPETGGVQYF
>TRBD2|TRBV2|TRBJ2-7|NA
TGTGCCAGCTGGCTAGCGGGTACCTACGAGCAGTACTTC
CASWLAGTYEQYF
>NA|TRBV19|TRBJ2-5|NA
TGTGCCAGTAGGATCGGCCAAGAGACCCAGTACTTC
CASRIGQETQYF
>TRBD2|TRBV4-2|TRBJ2-3|once
TGTGCCAGCAGCCAGCCGACTAGCGGGGGGGAAGGGGATACGCAGTATTTT
CASSQPTSGGEGDTQYF
>NA|TRBV6-6|TRBJ1-1|NA
TGTGCCAGCAGTTACTCCGCAGGGAGGAACACTGAAGCTTTCTTT
CASSYSAGRNTEAFF
>TRBD1|TRBV19|TRBJ1-1|NA
TGTGCCAGTAGTATAGGGGCAGGGGGGAACACTGAAGCTTTCTTT
CASSIGAGGNTEAFF
>NA|TRBV5-4|TRBJ2-1|NA
TGTGCCAGCAGCTTGCAGGGCAATGAGCAGTTCTTC
CASSLQGNEQFF
>TRBD1|TRBV2|TRBJ2-2|NA
TGTGCCAGCAGGCTACAGGGGGTCACCGGGGAGCTGTTTTTT
CASRLQGVTGELFF
>NA|TRBV9|TRBJ1-3|NA
TGTGCCAGCAGCGTAGGTGGGACGTCCGGAAACACCATATATTTT
CASSVGGTSGNTIYF
>NA|TRBV29-1|TRBJ1-1|NA
TGCAGCGCCTTGTCCGGGAGCCCTGAAGCTTTCTTT
CSALSGSPEAFF
>NA|TRBV5-1|TRBJ2-1|NA
TGCGCCAGCAGCCCGGAACAGGGACGGGGCAATGAGCAGTTCTTC
CASSPEQGRGNEQFF
>NA|TRBV21-1|TRBJ2-7|NA
TGTGCCATCATCCGGGACAGGGGCATTCGGGAGCAGTACTTC
CAIIRDRGIREQYF
>TRBD2|TRBV7-2|TRBJ2-4|NA
TGTGCCAGCAGCTTAGGAGCGGGAGGAGCCAAAAACATTCAGTACTTC
CASSLGAGGAKNIQYF
>NA|TRBV10-1|TRBJ2-3|NA
TGCGCCAGCAGTGAGTCGGCGGCCACAGATACGCAGTATTTT
CASSESAATDTQYF
>NA|TRBV15|TRBJ2-1|once
TGTGCCACCAGCAGAGACAATGGGGGGTACAATGAGCAGTTCTTC
CATSRDNGGYNEQFF
>NA|TRBV28|TRBJ2-2|NA
TGTGCCAGCAGTTTAAGCCCCGTGGTCATCCCTGGATGGTCGGAGCTGTTTTTT
CASSLSPVVIPGWSELFF
>TRBD2|TRBV25-1|TRBJ2-5|NA
TGTGCCAGCAGTGCAGCTAGCGGGGGGGCGGAGACCCAGTACTTC
CASSAASGGAETQYF
>NA|TRBV11-2|TRBJ2-1|NA
TGTGCCAGCAGCGTAACAGGGAGCTCCTACAATGAGCAGTTCTTC
CASSVTGSSYNEQFF
>NA|TRBV19|TRBJ2-2|NA
TGTGCCAGTAGAACGGACGGGAGGAACACCGGGGAGCTGTTTTTT
CASRTDGRNTGELFF
>TRBD1|TRBV7-8|TRBJ1-4|NA
TGTGCCAGCAGCAGCCCACCCGGGACAGGGGCGATCGGGGAAAAACTGTTTTTT
CASSSPPGTGAIGEKLFF